Shown below are 7 T cell receptor beta chains from a single sample sequenced in a study of T-cell memory formation after mild COVID-19. TCRdb itself ran the 5' RACE reads through MiXCR, one entry per CDR3 protein. Among 200,000 to 300,000 distinct CDR3 sequences listed, over 15% were seen once. The sample consisted of PBMCs or a T cell subset sorted from them (not recorded which). These receptors all come from a man younger than 30 who had mild COVID-19 (a few samples of this study predate the infection). Cell type and time point are not known.

The DNA for the CDR3 is TGTGCCAGCAGCCAAGATGATTATGCCTCCTACGAGCAGTACTTC. Protein product: CASSQDDYASYEQYF. The chain carries TRBV4-2 and TRBJ2-7, with no clear D. With 0 bases removed from V and 0 bases from J, the gap between germline ends came to 9 bases. Looked up from germline, CDR1 is LGHNA and CDR2 is YNFKEQ. The CDR3 has 15 residues.

There are a few counts of this clonotype. The CDR3 is CSADTWETQYF. The CDR3 DNA reads TGCAGTGCAGACACCTGGGAGACCCAGTACTTC. The V gene is TRBV20-1, the J gene TRBJ2-5; D remains ambiguous. This CDR3 spans 11 amino acids. The V gene lost 6 bases and the J gene lost 5 bases, with 10 bases spanning the gap. Germline V lookup: CDR1 DFQATT, CDR2 SNEGSKA (reference sequence).

Here the CDR3 reads CASSLTPGSEQYV. CDR3 coding DNA: TGTGCCAGTAGTCTAACACCAGGGAGCGAGCAGTACGTC. J is TRBJ2-7 and V is TRBV19; D possibly matches TRBD1 or TRBD2 (5 bases each). CDR1 LNHDA and CDR2 SQIVND come from the germline V gene (reference sequence). This CDR3 region has 13 residues. With 5 bases removed from V and 6 bases from J, the gap between germline ends came to 14 bases.

The chain uses TRBV19 and TRBJ2-5; the match to TRBD1 covers 10 bases. Germline-derived CDR1 and CDR2 are LNHDA and SQIVND (reference sequence). Trimming at V came to 8 bases and at J to 5 bases, leaving 5 bases not matched to a gene. The CDR3 totals 13 residues. This CDR3 reads CASADRGLETQYF. The CDR3 DNA reads TGTGCCAGTGCCGACAGGGGGCTTGAGACCCAGTACTTC.

This clonotype was seen only a few times. The chain has TRBV12-3 or TRBV12-4 and TRBJ2-1; 7 positions match TRBD2. V was pared by 7 bases and J by 1 base, with 13 bases of the junction left unmatched. This CDR3 contains 17 residues. The CDR3 sequence: CASTWVAGRVSYNEQFF. The CDR3 DNA follows: TGTGCCAGCACCTGGGTAGCGGGCCGCGTATCCTACAATGAGCAGTTCTTC.

The sample holds many counts of this clonotype. This rearrangement joins TRBV4-2 to TRBJ2-1; perhaps D is TRBD1 or TRBD2 (6 bases each). The germline V and J ends were trimmed by 5 bases and 3 bases, with 14 bases remaining between them. The CDR3 spans 15 residues. Per germline, CDR1 LGHNA and CDR2 YNFKEQ. CDR3 sequence (DNA): TGTGCCAGCAGCAGGGGGGCAGGGGTCTACAATGAGCAGTTCTTC. Translating gives CASSRGAGVYNEQFF.

The chain recombines TRBV11-1 with TRBJ2-3; perhaps TRBD2 as D (7 bases). Trimming removed 6 bases from V and 4 bases from J, with 14 bases in between. The CDR3 spans 14 residues. The germline V gene encodes CDR1 SGHAT and CDR2 FQDESV (reference sequence). The DNA of the CDR3 is TGTGCCAGCAGACGCCGCGGGGGCGCAGATACGCAGTATTTT. Translated, it gives CASRRRGGADTQYF.